This paragraph reports one T cell receptor beta chain. What it binds is unknown. Donors were all healthy Caucasians. The data were obtained in a study of identical twins. Overall study results and limits: Compared with unrelated sharing, twin-shared out-of-frame alpha sequences had more low-probability sequences. Models underestimated how often monozygotic twins shared out-of-frame TCR alpha. Conclusions came from cross-sectional statistical analysis, not from following the same donors.

The V gene lost 1 base and the J gene lost 2 bases, with 8 bases spanning the gap. The CDR3 contains 14 residues. CDR1 and CDR2 (germline): SGDLS, YYNGEE. MiXCR, applied by TCRdb to the 5' RACE reads, yields one record per CDR3 protein. The table lists approximately 490,000 distinct CDR3 sequences, around 24% of them singletons, with more than 0.4% in the top ten. This sample was also put to use in a study of yellow fever vaccine responses in identical twins.

The origin of this receptor is a woman under 30 in good health. The chain employs TRBV9 and TRBJ2-3, with D hard to call. Sequences were obtained from CD4+ T cells sorted from blood. The DNA for the CDR3 is TGTGCCAGCAGCGTAATTCCTTCCACAGATACGCAGTATTTT. Translating it yields CASSVIPSTDTQYF.